A single TCR beta chain is shown here with its context. Its antigen remains unknown. The sample comes from a study of cytomegalovirus exposure and HLA in healthy donors. Study-wide points: Being productive about 90% or about 30% of the time was typical of most TCR beta V segments in an earlier analysis.

PCR employed 60 Vbeta and 13 Jbeta primers. Measured with immunoSEQ multiplex PCR; TCRdb has only the in-frame clones, and not every one. This table holds 35,000 to 45,000 clones. The germline CDR1 and CDR2 sequences are MGHRA and YSYEKL. There are 15 residues in the CDR3. Trimming left V 4 bases short and J 7 bases short, with 17 bases between. Sequencing was done on a sample of PBMCs. The rearrangement joins TRBV4-1 to TRBJ1-5; perhaps TRBD1 as D (6 bases). The TCR sequence derives from a woman aged 25 to 39 in good health and CMV-seropositive. The CDR3 region is CASSLRQEGGQPQHF. The DNA of the CDR3 is TGCGCCAGCAGCCTCAGACAGGAAGGCGGACAGCCCCAGCATTTT.